This T cell receptor beta chain originates from a study of metastatic and nonmetastatic thyroid tumors. Background on the study: A comparison of repertoires was made across blood and tumor or nodule tissue from malignant and benign thyroid patients. General observations from the study: The study reportedly found significantly higher TCR beta diversity in malignant thyroid tumors than benign nodules, in blood and tumor.

From the PCR reads, TCRdb re-called clones with MiXCR. The sample has more than 7,000 clones, approximately 27% seen once. This clone counts as medium-sized (0.01 to 0.1%). Its target is unknown. Thyroid surgery had not been preceded by any treatment in any patient. Sequencing input: adjacent normal tissue. This receptor was identified in a female donor with papillary thyroid cancer or a benign thyroid nodule (not recorded which). Some clones in this sample may be carry-over from other donors' samples.

CDR3 nucleotides: TGTGCCAGCTCACCGGGACAGGGGAGGGAGACCCAGTACTTC. Translated, it gives CASSPGQGRETQYF. V usage is TRBV18 and J usage is TRBJ2-5; 10 nucleotides align to TRBD1. Trimming cost V 3 bases and J 5 bases; bases outside gene matches: 3. CDR1 KGHSH and CDR2 LQKENI come from the germline V gene. The CDR3 has 14 residues.